These T cell receptor beta chains were read from a single sample in a study of cytomegalovirus exposure and HLA in healthy donors. Produced via immunoSEQ multiplex PCR; TCRdb's table is partial and in-frame only. The sample holds over 55,000 clones, 75% to 90% seen once. The sequenced material came from PBMCs. The receptors derive from a woman in her twenties or thirties in good health and CMV-seropositive. Each CDR3 is given with its conserved first and last residue. D genes are given only for firm matches. Clone size is shown for a subset of rows, as once, few, many or a class of expanded clone.

J gene	V gene	clone size	D gene	CDR3 DNA	CDR3 protein
TRBJ2-1	TRBV6-1	-	-	TGTGCCAGCACCCTCGGACTGCACAATGAGCAGTTCTTC	CASTLGLHNEQFF
TRBJ1-4	TRBV10-1	-	-	TGCGCCAGCAGTGATTCAAGTCAGAATGAAAAACTGTTTTTT	CASSDSSQNEKLFF
TRBJ1-2	TRBV27	-	-	TGTGCCAGCAGTTTATACGGGGGGTATGGCTACACCTTC	CASSLYGGYGYTF
TRBJ2-1	TRBV4-1	-	TRBD2	TGCGCCAGCAGCCAAGGACCTAGCGGGAGCTACAATGAGCAGTTCTTC	CASSQGPSGSYNEQFF
TRBJ2-1	TRBV18	-	TRBD1	TGTGCCAGCTCACCGGAAGGGGGCCTTTCCTACAATGAGCAGTTCTTC	CASSPEGGLSYNEQFF
TRBJ2-1	TRBV2	-	-	TGTGCCAGCAGGAGCTCCTACAATGAGCAGTTCTTC	CASRSSYNEQFF
TRBJ1-2	TRBV13	-	TRBD1	TGTGCCAGCAGCTTATGGTTAGACAGGGGTATCTATGGCTACACCTTC	CASSLWLDRGIYGYTF
TRBJ2-6	TRBV7-8	-	-	TGTGCCAGCAGCTTAATTGCGGGGTTCACTGGGGCCAACGTCCTGACTTTC	CASSLIAGFTGANVLTF
TRBJ2-7	TRBV11-2	-	TRBD2	TGTGCCAGCAGCCCGATAGCGGGAGGGGGCTACGAGCAGTACTTC	CASSPIAGGGYEQYF
TRBJ1-4	TRBV7-9	-	TRBD1	TGTGCCAGCAGCCCGGGACAGAAGATCTTTATGGAAAAACTGTTTTTT	CASSPGQKIFMEKLFF
TRBJ1-2	TRBV5-8	-	-	TGTGCCAGCAGCTTGGGACTGGCCTCCTGGATCTATGGCTACACCTTC	CASSLGLASWIYGYTF
TRBJ1-6	TRBV28	once	TRBD1	TGTGCCAGCAGTCCACCTACGATGACAGGGCGAAACCTCCACTTT	CASSPPTMTGRNLHF
TRBJ2-7	TRBV7-9	few	TRBD2	TGTGCCAGCAGCCTCCCCGGGACTAGCGCCCCGGAGGAGGAGCAGTACTTC	CASSLPGTSAPEEEQYF
TRBJ1-2	TRBV4-1	once	-	TGCGCCAGCAGCCAAGTTAACATCCTACAGGGATATGGCTACACCTTC	CASSQVNILQGYGYTF
TRBJ2-5	TRBV7-3	few	TRBD2	TGTGCCAGCAGCAGCGCCCCGGGAGGAGAGACCCAGTACTTC	CASSSAPGGETQYF
TRBJ1-5	TRBV29-1	-	TRBD1	TGCAGCGTTGCGGACAGACAGGGGCAGCCCCAGCATTTT	CSVADRQGQPQHF
TRBJ2-3	TRBV7-7	-	-	TGTGCCAGCAGCTTAGCGCCTAGCGGCACAGATACGCAGTATTTT	CASSLAPSGTDTQYF
TRBJ2-1	TRBV4-1	-	-	TGCGCCAGCAGCTACCTCAGTGAGCAGTTCTTC	CASSYLSEQFF
TRBJ1-2	TRBV10-1	-	-	TGCGCCAGCAGTGCTGGCAGGGAAGGGTATGGCTACACCTTC	CASSAGREGYGYTF
TRBJ2-7	TRBV5-1	-	-	TGCGCCAGCAGCTACCCCAATTTTTCCGGGACTGGGATCTACGAGCAGTACTTC	CASSYPNFSGTGIYEQYF
TRBJ1-1	TRBV19	-	-	TGTGCCAGTAGTAGGGGTGCCACGGGAAACACTGAAGCTTTCTTT	CASSRGATGNTEAFF
TRBJ2-7	TRBV6-6	-	TRBD1	TGTGCCAGCAGTTTAGGACAGGACTACGAGCAGTACTTC	CASSLGQDYEQYF
TRBJ2-7	TRBV19	-	-	TGTGCCAGTAGTAAGAGGGACGAGCAGTACTTC	CASSKRDEQYF
TRBJ2-1	TRBV2	once	-	TGTGCCAGCAGCTTGGCCGACATACAGTTCTTC	CASSLADIQFF
TRBJ2-7	TRBV4-1	-	-	TGCGCCAGCAGCCAAGATATGTGGGGCAGCTCCTACGAGCAGTACTTC	CASSQDMWGSSYEQYF
TRBJ1-6	TRBV6-5	-	-	TGTGCCAGCAGTTACTCGAGGGTTTCACCCCTCCACTTT	CASSYSRVSPLHF
TRBJ1-5	TRBV7-2	-	-	TGTGCCAGCGGCTCCTACGGTCAGCCCCAGCATTTT	CASGSYGQPQHF
TRBJ2-2	TRBV7-2	-	TRBD2	TGTGCCAGCAGCTTCTGGACTAGCGGGGGTGGGGAGCTGTTTTTT	CASSFWTSGGGELFF
TRBJ2-6	TRBV2	-	TRBD1	TGTGCCAGCAGTGAACTGAACAGGGGAACTAGTACTGGGGCCAACGTCCTGACTTTC	CASSELNRGTSTGANVLTF
TRBJ2-5	TRBV6-5	-	-	TGTGCCAGCAGTCTAGACCCGGCGGGGCGGGAGACCCAGTACTTC	CASSLDPAGRETQYF
TRBJ2-5	TRBV7-7	-	TRBD1	TGTGCCAGCAGCCGGGGAGGACAGGGGGCATGGGAGACCCAGTACTTC	CASSRGGQGAWETQYF
TRBJ2-3	TRBV2	once	-	TGTGCCAGCAGTATCGGCACAGATACGCAGTATTTT	CASSIGTDTQYF
TRBJ2-1	TRBV19	-	TRBD1	TGTGCCACTGCCCCACAGGGGTCCTACAATGAGCAGTTCTTC	CATAPQGSYNEQFF
TRBJ2-7	TRBV28	-	-	TGTGCCAGCAGTTTACAGGGAATTACGTGGAACTTC	CASSLQGITWNF
TRBJ1-1	TRBV11-2	few	-	TGTGCCAGCAGCTTCAACGGGGAGTTGAACACTGAAGCTTTCTTT	CASSFNGELNTEAFF
TRBJ1-1	TRBV5-1	-	TRBD1	TGCGCCAGCAGCTCCGGGACAGCGATCCCTGAAGCTTTCTTT	CASSSGTAIPEAFF
TRBJ2-1	TRBV5-1	once	TRBD2	TGCGCCAGCAGCCCGGGACTAGCGGGAGAGGGTGAGCAGTTCTTC	CASSPGLAGEGEQFF
TRBJ2-7	TRBV19	-	-	TGTGCCAGTAGTAAAGCTCGGAGAGGGTCCTCCGGAACCTACGAGCAGTACTTC	CASSKARRGSSGTYEQYF
TRBJ2-7	TRBV5-6	-	-	TGTGCCAGCAGCTTTGGGCTCTCCGAGCAGTACTTC	CASSFGLSEQYF
TRBJ2-1	TRBV7-6	once	-	TGTGCCAGCAGCTTATGGCCTAGAAAACTCAATGAGCAGTTCTTC	CASSLWPRKLNEQFF
TRBJ1-2	TRBV11-2	-	-	TGTGCCAGCAGCCCACGCCGGGGGGGACTATACTATGGCTACACCTTC	CASSPRRGGLYYGYTF
TRBJ1-3	TRBV2	-	-	TGTGCCAGCAGGACAGGTGCTGGAAACACCATATATTTT	CASRTGAGNTIYF
TRBJ1-2	TRBV11-1	-	-	TGTGCCAGCAGCTTCGAGGGGACGAGGGGGAAGATAGATGGCTACACCTTC	CASSFEGTRGKIDGYTF
TRBJ1-2	TRBV9	-	TRBD1	TGTGCCAGCAGCGAAATCACAGGGGTGGATGGCTACACCTTC	CASSEITGVDGYTF
TRBJ2-3	TRBV5-1	-	TRBD1	TGCGCCAGCAGCCGTGGGACAGCCACAGATACGCAGTATTTT	CASSRGTATDTQYF
TRBJ2-7	TRBV2	-	-	TGTGCCAGCAGAAGAGACAGGTTCTCAGACGAGCAGTACTTC	CASRRDRFSDEQYF
TRBJ2-1	TRBV10-2	-	TRBD2	TGCGCCAGCACCGGGACTAGCGGGGAGGGTGAGCAGTTCTTC	CASTGTSGEGEQFF
TRBJ2-4	TRBV6-6	-	-	TGTGCCAGCAGTTACGGAGGGGACAAAAACATTCAGTACTTC	CASSYGGDKNIQYF
TRBJ2-4	TRBV18	-	TRBD2	TGTGCCAGCTCACCACCGGGACTAGCGGGGCCGATAGCCAAAAACATTCAGTACTTC	CASSPPGLAGPIAKNIQYF
TRBJ2-5	TRBV15	-	TRBD2	TGTGCCACCAGCAGAGATGCGGGAGAAGGAGAGACCCAGTACTTC	CATSRDAGEGETQYF
TRBJ1-1	TRBV27	-	-	TGTGCCAGCAGTTTATATGGGGGGGTGGGCACTGAAGCTTTCTTT	CASSLYGGVGTEAFF
TRBJ2-5	TRBV7-9	-	TRBD2	TGTGCCAGCAGCCCGCCTTGGGCGGGGGAAGAGACCCAGTACTTC	CASSPPWAGEETQYF
TRBJ2-1	TRBV27	-	TRBD2	TGTGCCAGCAGGAGGAGGGGGACTAGCTCGGTCGATGAGCAGTTCTTC	CASRRRGTSSVDEQFF
TRBJ2-7	TRBV7-9	-	-	TGTGCCAGCAGCTTATCTTATGGATCGGGGTCCGCCTACGAGCAGTACTTC	CASSLSYGSGSAYEQYF
TRBJ1-3	TRBV19	-	-	TGTGCCAGTATTACCCCAGCCGGGAGGTTTGGAAACACCATATATTTT	CASITPAGRFGNTIYF